This TCR beta chain was identified during a study of T cell repertoires in ileal Crohn's disease. About the study: The M6 sample came from neoterminal ileum during colonoscopy after surgery. Study-wide results and caveats: High-frequency clones were more common in sorted CD8 than CD4 cells.

A note on this clone: Antigen unknown.

Time point indicated: neoterminal ileum biopsy at postoperative endoscopy, about 6 months after surgery. This CDR3 spans 16 amino acids. Trimming removed 0 bases from V and 5 bases from J, with 16 bases in between. Germline CDR1 reads SGHRS; CDR2 reads YFSETQ. Assay used: immunoSEQ multiplex PCR; TCRdb lists only in-frame clones, some missing. Among about 13,000 clones listed, more than 65% were seen once. This sequence was found in an adult with Crohn's disease. Sequenced material: ileal tissue. The chain uses TRBV5-1 and TRBJ2-3; TRBD2 might be the D (7 bases). CDR3 coding DNA: TGCGCCAGCAGCTTGGGGGGCGGGGGCCCCGAAGATACGCAGTATTTT. Translated: CASSLGGGGPEDTQYF.